This T cell receptor beta chain came from a study of blood T cell repertoires in COVID-19 (dated by TCRdb to the early 2020s). As for the study more broadly: Samples covering the acute and convalescent phases of COVID-19 were provided by collaborators in the United States, Italy and Spain. The material from the prospective study consisted of cDNA or gDNA derived from T cells, B-cell-depleted T cells, or PBMCs. The dataset comprised deeply sampled blood TCRbeta repertoires from subjects exposed to, actively infected with, or recovered from COVID-19. The repertoires were released in a freely available public database intended as a resource for research on the immune response to SARS-CoV-2. The samples were drawn from the first 160 participants of the ongoing ImmuneRACE study and from 1,254 subjects provided by 6 global collaborators. Nearly every sample came with metadata listing a de-identified subject ID, COVID-19 status, age in years and sex. Where available, HLA class I and class II types were taken from metadata supplied by the sample provider and were not determined by assay-based typing. Here is what the overall study found, with its caveats: Clinical and demographic metadata were provided uncurated, with the amount varying by source and participant.

V loses 2 bases, J loses 4 bases, and the germline ends lie 10 bases apart. Sequences SGHTA (CDR1) and FQGTGA (CDR2) are obtained from the germline V gene. Including cysteine and phenylalanine, the CDR3 has 14 amino acids. Just CDR3 DNA is preserved here, 42 bases in frame from base 1. About this clone: The clone's antigen remains unknown. It has no much larger one-base neighbor in the sample; base qualities were not kept.

TCRbeta CDR3 regions were amplified from genomic DNA using the immunoSEQ Assay, a bias-controlled multiplex PCR. The source study handled its data this way. The number of nucleated cells in each sample was estimated by amplification of reference gene primers within the assay. Sequence reads were collapsed and filtered to measure the absolute abundance of every unique TCRbeta CDR3 rearrangement. Productive Simpson clonality was computed per sample as the square root of Simpson's diversity index over productive rearrangements. TCRdb retrieved this table from immuneACCESS and kept in-frame rearrangements only. Not all clones are present; in checked studies, unresolved V genes account for under half, and no reason is known for the remainder. V and J calls and clone size come straight from that table; D and trimming were deduced from the DNA. The sample contains tens of thousands of clones, approximately 80% of them found a single time. 14% of the sample goes to the ten largest clones.

One collaborating source in Seattle enrolled patients while the patients were actively infected and followed the patients over time throughout the course of disease. Each collaborating institution followed its own protocols to collect whole blood in K2EDTA tubes. For TCRbeta analysis, collaborators shipped samples as frozen whole blood, isolated PBMCs, or DNA extracted from either of those sample types. Sequencing was done on a sample of peripheral blood. The chain is made from TRBV7-3 and TRBJ2-3; no D segment can be confidently identified. The sequence was collected from a man aged 60-69 years with COVID-19, enrolled during active disease. In nucleotide form, the sequence is TGTGCCAGCAGCTTACCTAGTCTTTCAGATACGCAGTATTTT. Translated, it reads CASSLPSLSDTQYF.